The source of this T cell receptor (beta chain) is a study of Graves' ophthalmopathy and Graves' hyperthyroidism. Points from the study as a whole: With a specificity of around 72% and a sensitivity of about 71%, the model predicted ophthalmopathy progression.

Additional autoimmune diseases, uncontrolled infections, pregnancy or lactation disqualified patients. The evidence that diagnosis relied on was clinical symptoms, serum thyroxine, TRAb, thyroid ultrasound and orbital computed tomography. Trimming cost V 2 bases and J 8 bases, with 4 bases left between them. The CDR3 runs 12 residues. This clonotype was seen repeatedly, ten times or more. Its matching antigen is unknown. RNA transcripts were the source from which TCR beta CDR3 regions were amplified. RT-PCR was first run with HTBI primers, then multiplex PCR in a second round. TCRdb re-analysed the multiplex PCR reads in MiXCR, keeping a single row per CDR3 protein. The sample contains around 600,000 distinct CDR3 sequences, about two fifths of which appear only once.

Sequencing input: peripheral blood. This clonotype was sampled from an adult man with Graves' ophthalmopathy. The V gene is TRBV12-3 or TRBV12-4, the J gene TRBJ1-6; D not resolved. CDR3 amino acids: CASSLRYSPLHF. CDR3 DNA sequence: TGTGCCAGCAGTTTACGTTATTCACCCCTCCACTTT.